This T cell receptor (beta chain) was observed in a study of vaccination and CD4 T cells after COVID-19. The overall study: Median time from second vaccine dose to sampling was approximately 74 days (14 to 241).

TCRdb reprocessed the PCR reads via MiXCR and lists one record per CDR3 protein. The table records roughly 19,000 distinct CDR3 sequences, 60% of them present only once. The ends were cut back, 3 bases at V and 1 base at J, with 11 bases in the middle. Looked up from germline, CDR1 is DFQATT and CDR2 is SNEGSKA (reference sequence). The length of the CDR3 is 14 residues. This TCR derives from a human donor who had recovered from COVID-19. The chain employs TRBV20-1 and TRBJ2-3; D is perhaps TRBD1 (5 bases). The material sequenced was CD4+ T cells from blood, taken after SARS-CoV-2 vaccination. The CDR3 DNA reads TGCAGTGCTAGCCAACTGACAGGCACAGATACGCAGTATTTT. Translating gives CSASQLTGTDTQYF.